A selection of T cell receptor beta chains follows, all from one sample in a study of blood T cell repertoires in COVID-19. The data were produced by immunoSEQ multiplex PCR, yet TCRdb's version contains in-frame clones alone and is incomplete. The top ten clones hold roughly 8% of a sample with about 530,000 clones, around 90% of them seen once. Sequencing was done on a sample of peripheral blood. The receptors were gathered from a woman between 50 and 59 years old with COVID-19, enrolled during active disease. The CDR3 runs from the conserved cysteine through the conserved F or W. D genes are given only for firm matches. Clone size is stated in some rows and not others, as once, few, many or a class when expanded.

J: TRBJ2-1; V: TRBV5-1; size: -; D: -; DNA: TGCGCCAGCAGCTTGTATCTACTAGCCTCCGATGAGCAGTTCTTC; CDR3: CASSLYLLASDEQFF
J: TRBJ2-5; V: TRBV5-1; size: -; D: -; DNA: TGCGCCAGCAGTTCTCAAGAGACCCAGTACTTC; CDR3: CASSSQETQYF
J: TRBJ1-2; V: TRBV5-1; size: -; D: -; DNA: TGCGCCAGCAGCTTGGAGGTAGGGGAAGGCTACACCTTC; CDR3: CASSLEVGEGYTF
J: TRBJ2-7; V: TRBV6-5; size: -; D: TRBD1; DNA: TGTGCCAGCAAGTACCTGGACAGGACCTACGAGCAGTACTTC; CDR3: CASKYLDRTYEQYF
J: TRBJ2-1; V: TRBV3-1/TRBV3-2; size: -; D: TRBD1; DNA: TGTGCCAGCAGACACGAGGGCAGGGGGCGTTGGGAGCAGTTCTTC; CDR3: CASRHEGRGRWEQFF
J: TRBJ1-6; V: TRBV6-6; size: few; D: -; DNA: TGTGCCAGCAGGACGAGGAATTCACCCCTCCACTTT; CDR3: CASRTRNSPLHF
J: TRBJ1-2; V: TRBV6-5; size: -; D: TRBD1; DNA: TGTGCCAGCACGCAGGGGGTTAGTGGCTACACCTTC; CDR3: CASTQGVSGYTF
J: TRBJ1-2; V: TRBV6-5; size: few; D: TRBD1; DNA: TGTGCCAGCAGTTACGTGAGGGGACAGGGTGTAAGAGGCTACACCTTC; CDR3: CASSYVRGQGVRGYTF
J: TRBJ2-7; V: TRBV19; size: -; D: -; DNA: TGTGCCAGTAGTGGGACGGCGGGACGGTCCTTTTACGAGCAGTACTTC; CDR3: CASSGTAGRSFYEQYF
J: TRBJ1-5; V: TRBV4-1; size: once; D: -; DNA: TGCGCCAGCAGCCAAGATGCAGTCATGGAGCCCCAGCATTTT; CDR3: CASSQDAVMEPQHF
J: TRBJ1-5; V: TRBV6-5; size: -; D: TRBD1; DNA: TGTGCCAGCAGCGTCTTCGGACAGGGCAATCAGCCCCAGCATTTT; CDR3: CASSVFGQGNQPQHF
J: TRBJ2-6; V: TRBV2; size: -; D: -; DNA: TGTGCCAGCATGGACTTTTACTCTGGGGCCAACGTCCTGACTTTC; CDR3: CASMDFYSGANVLTF
J: TRBJ1-2; V: TRBV7-5; size: -; D: -; DNA: TGTGCCAGCAGTCTAGCCCCGCTTAGGGGCTACACCTTC; CDR3: CASSLAPLRGYTF
J: TRBJ1-2; V: TRBV7-9; size: -; D: TRBD1; DNA: TGTGCCAGCAGCACCCAAACAGGGGGCTATGGCTACACCTTC; CDR3: CASSTQTGGYGYTF
J: TRBJ1-1; V: TRBV9; size: -; D: -; DNA: TGTGCCAGCAGCGTAGAACCGCGGCTGAACACTGAAGCTTTCTTT; CDR3: CASSVEPRLNTEAFF
J: TRBJ1-1; V: TRBV5-4; size: once; D: TRBD1; DNA: TGTGCCAGCAGCCCTGGAAGGGACAGGGCGACCACTGAAGCTTTCTTT; CDR3: CASSPGRDRATTEAFF
J: TRBJ2-1; V: TRBV7-6; size: -; D: TRBD1; DNA: TGTGCCAGCAGTCACGACAGGGGCGCCTACAATGAGCAGTTCTTC; CDR3: CASSHDRGAYNEQFF
J: TRBJ2-2; V: TRBV5-4; size: -; D: -; DNA: TGTGCCAGCAGCTTCGACGGGATCGGGGAGCTGTTTTTT; CDR3: CASSFDGIGELFF
J: TRBJ2-1; V: TRBV18; size: -; D: -; DNA: TGTGCCAGCTCACCACCGTTCCCGACATCCGATGAGCAGTTCTTC; CDR3: CASSPPFPTSDEQFF
J: TRBJ2-3; V: TRBV7-2; size: -; D: TRBD2; DNA: TGTGCCAGCTCCCCTGGGAGCGGGGGGGGAACGCAGTATTTT; CDR3: CASSPGSGGGTQYF
J: TRBJ1-5; V: TRBV6-2/TRBV6-3; size: -; D: TRBD1; DNA: TGTGCCAGCAGTTACCACGTCCGACAGGGGTATAGCAATCAGCCCCAGCATTTT; CDR3: CASSYHVRQGYSNQPQHF
J: TRBJ2-3; V: TRBV2; size: -; D: TRBD2; DNA: TGTGCCAGCAGTGTTCAGCGGGGGGTAGCAGATACGCAGTATTTT; CDR3: CASSVQRGVADTQYF
J: TRBJ1-6; V: TRBV5-1; size: -; D: -; DNA: TGCGCCAGCAGCTGGGGCCGGGACACCCGCGCAGGTTCACCCCTCCACTTT; CDR3: CASSWGRDTRAGSPLHF
J: TRBJ1-2; V: TRBV12-3/TRBV12-4; size: -; D: TRBD1; DNA: TGTGCCAGCAGTTTTGAGGACAGGACTGGCTACACCTTC; CDR3: CASSFEDRTGYTF
J: TRBJ1-2; V: TRBV6-5; size: -; D: TRBD1; DNA: TGTGCCAGCAGTCTCGGACAGGGGCATAGCTATGGCTACACCTTC; CDR3: CASSLGQGHSYGYTF
J: TRBJ1-4; V: TRBV11-2; size: -; D: -; DNA: TGTGCCAGCAGCTTGAACAGTGCAACTAATGAAAAACTGTTTTTT; CDR3: CASSLNSATNEKLFF
J: TRBJ2-5; V: TRBV7-2; size: -; D: -; DNA: TGTGCCAGCAGCCCCGGGACTCCCGAGACCCAGTACTTC; CDR3: CASSPGTPETQYF
J: TRBJ2-1; V: TRBV7-6; size: -; D: -; DNA: TGTGCCAGCAGCTCCCGGGGGAATTACAATGAGCAGTTCTTC; CDR3: CASSSRGNYNEQFF
J: TRBJ2-2; V: TRBV24-1; size: -; D: -; DNA: TGTGCCACCAGTGATTTAGTCCCGGGAGGGGAGCTGTTTTTT; CDR3: CATSDLVPGGELFF
J: TRBJ2-1; V: TRBV6-5; size: -; D: -; DNA: TGTGCCAGCAGTTACGGGAGCCGACCCAATGAGCAGTTCTTC; CDR3: CASSYGSRPNEQFF
J: TRBJ1-4; V: TRBV7-8; size: -; D: TRBD1; DNA: TGTGCCAGCACCTCCGGGACAGGTCTTAATGAAAAACTGTTTTTT; CDR3: CASTSGTGLNEKLFF
J: TRBJ1-1; V: TRBV5-4; size: -; D: -; DNA: TGTGCCAGCACCCAGGGGATGAACACTGAAGCTTTCTTT; CDR3: CASTQGMNTEAFF
J: TRBJ2-1; V: TRBV27; size: -; D: TRBD2; DNA: TGTGCCAGCAGTTTACCTAGCGGGGCGCCCTCCTACAATGAGCAGTTCTTC; CDR3: CASSLPSGAPSYNEQFF
J: TRBJ1-5; V: TRBV24-1; size: -; D: -; DNA: TGTGCCACCAGTCCAGGTGGGCTCAATCAGCCCCAGCATTTT; CDR3: CATSPGGLNQPQHF
J: TRBJ2-3; V: TRBV7-6; size: -; D: -; DNA: TGTGCCTCTACTCCGGGAAACGATGATACGCAGTATTTT; CDR3: CASTPGNDDTQYF
J: TRBJ1-4; V: TRBV11-2; size: -; D: TRBD1; DNA: TGTGCCAGCAGCTTGGCCAGGGGGCGCGATGAAAAACTGTTTTTT; CDR3: CASSLARGRDEKLFF
J: TRBJ2-4; V: TRBV5-1; size: -; D: -; DNA: TGCGCCAGCAGCTTTGCAGGGGAGGCCAAAAACATTCAGTACTTC; CDR3: CASSFAGEAKNIQYF
J: TRBJ2-3; V: TRBV5-6; size: -; D: TRBD1; DNA: TGTGCCAGCAGCTTGACAGGGGGTTTTTCCACAGATACGCAGTATTTT; CDR3: CASSLTGGFSTDTQYF
J: TRBJ1-1; V: TRBV30; size: -; D: TRBD1; DNA: TGTGCCTGGAGTGTACGTGACAGGGGTCATGCTTTCTTT; CDR3: CAWSVRDRGHAFF
J: TRBJ1-1; V: TRBV10-3; size: once; D: TRBD1; DNA: TGTGCCATCAGAATGGGACAGGACGGGCTAGAAGCTTTCTTT; CDR3: CAIRMGQDGLEAFF
J: TRBJ2-6; V: TRBV27; size: once; D: -; DNA: TGTGCCAGCAGTTTGTTCCATTGGGGAGACTCTGGGGCCAACGTCCTGACTTTC; CDR3: CASSLFHWGDSGANVLTF
J: TRBJ2-5; V: TRBV18; size: -; D: TRBD2; DNA: TGTGCCAGCTCACAACGACTAGCGGGGGAGGAAGAGACCCAGTACTTC; CDR3: CASSQRLAGEEETQYF
J: TRBJ1-5; V: TRBV6-4; size: -; D: -; DNA: TGTGCCAGCAGCCCCACTCCGGCAGGCCAGCCCCAGCATTTT; CDR3: CASSPTPAGQPQHF
J: TRBJ1-1; V: TRBV19; size: -; D: TRBD1; DNA: TGTGCCAGTAGCACCGGGACAGGGGGCGAGACTGAAGCTTTCTTT; CDR3: CASSTGTGGETEAFF
J: TRBJ2-5; V: TRBV6-6; size: -; D: -; DNA: TGTGCCAGCAGTTACTCGGGCGCCCAAGAGACCCAGTACTTC; CDR3: CASSYSGAQETQYF
J: TRBJ2-7; V: TRBV6-5; size: -; D: -; DNA: TGTGCCAGCAGTTACAATCGGGGGGCGGGTCACGAGCAGTACTTC; CDR3: CASSYNRGAGHEQYF
J: TRBJ1-4; V: TRBV19; size: -; D: -; DNA: TGTGCCAGTAAGCGGACTAATGAAAAACTGTTTTTT; CDR3: CASKRTNEKLFF
J: TRBJ2-4; V: TRBV18; size: -; D: -; DNA: TGTGCCAGCTCACCTCTGGTTGTCCAGGGTTCGGGCAAAAACATTCAGTACTTC; CDR3: CASSPLVVQGSGKNIQYF
J: TRBJ2-7; V: TRBV7-2; size: -; D: TRBD2; DNA: TGTGCCAGCAGCACCTCTAGCGGGGGGGCTCTACAGTACTTC; CDR3: CASSTSSGGALQYF
J: TRBJ1-1; V: TRBV28; size: -; D: -; DNA: TGTGCCAGCATCAACGAGCCTGCTACAGAAGGTACTGAAGCTTTCTTT; CDR3: CASINEPATEGTEAFF
J: TRBJ1-2; V: TRBV5-6; size: -; D: TRBD1; DNA: TGTGCCAGCAGCTTCGCCGGGACAGCTAACTATGGCTACACCTTC; CDR3: CASSFAGTANYGYTF
J: TRBJ2-2; V: TRBV7-3; size: -; D: TRBD2; DNA: TGTGCCAGCAGCTTCGGACTAGGGAACACCGGGGAGCTGTTTTTT; CDR3: CASSFGLGNTGELFF
J: TRBJ1-4; V: TRBV7-9; size: -; D: TRBD1; DNA: TGTGCCAGCAGCCGACACCCCCGGGACAGGGTCGCAACTAATGAAAAACTGTTTTTT; CDR3: CASSRHPRDRVATNEKLFF
J: TRBJ1-2; V: TRBV5-1; size: once; D: TRBD1; DNA: TGCGCCAGCAGCTTTGGTACAGGGGATGGCTACACCTTC; CDR3: CASSFGTGDGYTF
J: TRBJ2-7; V: TRBV27; size: -; D: TRBD1; DNA: TGTGCCAGCAGTTTTGGGACAGGGAACGAGCAGTACTTC; CDR3: CASSFGTGNEQYF